These 2 T cell receptor beta chains share one sample of origin, sequenced in a study of early T cells in non-severe SARS-CoV-2 infection (dated by TCRdb to the early 2020s). Library preparation was by 5' RACE. TCRdb lists the instrument as NextSeq 500. TCRdb reworked the public reads: Q25 trimming with fastp, MiXCR clone assembly, productive beta chains retained. Rows with one shared CDR3 protein collapse into an entry with the most common genes and DNA. This sample lists just under 60,000 distinct CDR3 sequences; more than 7.5% were detected once. The ten top clones hold more than 3% of the sample. Sequencing was done on a sample of whole blood. All receptors come from an adult who was a healthcare worker with PCR-confirmed SARS-CoV-2 infection or an uninfected control (not recorded which).

This clonotype was observed a few times. The V gene is TRBV20-1, the J gene TRBJ2-7, with no clear D. V was shortened by 3 bases and J by 9 bases, with 24 bases between the two germline ends. CDR1 is DFQATT, CDR2 SNEGSKA, per germline (reference sequence). The CDR3 length is 15 residues. The CDR3 region is CSARMLVEHVAWQYF. The CDR3 bases are TGCAGTGCTAGGATGCTAGTAGAGCACGTAGCTTGGCAGTACTTC.

The table lists this clonotype with a few counts. The chain has TRBV5-5 and TRBJ2-2, with D perhaps matching TRBD1 or TRBD2 (5 bases each). V lost 6 bases, J lost 2 bases, and 20 bases lay in between. This CDR3 has 17 residues. Germline V gene sequence: CDR1 SGHKS, CDR2 YYEKEE (reference sequence). CDR3 DNA sequence: TGTGCCAGCACCGCACGGGGCAGCGGATTTAACACCGGGGAGCTGTTTTTT. Protein sequence: CASTARGSGFNTGELFF.